The clone carrying this T cell receptor beta chain was found a few times. This sequence may be a read error, since a much larger clone differs from it by one base. Through a sample-barcoded 5' primer and a J-beta primer mix, a second PCR was run for roughly 6 to 12 cycles. All samples yielded 3 million or more CDR3-containing paired-end reads. TCRdb itself ran the 5' RACE reads through MiXCR, one entry per CDR3 protein. The sample lists more than 750,000 distinct CDR3 sequences; under 35% were seen once. The data derive from a study of blood T cells in healthy people across ages. This CDR3 contains 13 residues. Germline CDR1 reads DFQATT; CDR2 reads SNEGSKA (reference sequence). V shed 6 bases and J shed 4 bases, with 15 bases lying between them. These data were also filed under a second study, of T cells of mothers and their children.

The sequence came from a woman aged 40 to 50 in good health. This rearrangement joins TRBV20-1 to TRBJ2-5, with D perhaps TRBD2 (5 bases). The source material was blood. CDR3 in amino acids: CSASGVEGETQYF. For the CDR3, the DNA is TGCAGTGCCAGTGGGGTCGAGGGAGAGACCCAGTACTTC.